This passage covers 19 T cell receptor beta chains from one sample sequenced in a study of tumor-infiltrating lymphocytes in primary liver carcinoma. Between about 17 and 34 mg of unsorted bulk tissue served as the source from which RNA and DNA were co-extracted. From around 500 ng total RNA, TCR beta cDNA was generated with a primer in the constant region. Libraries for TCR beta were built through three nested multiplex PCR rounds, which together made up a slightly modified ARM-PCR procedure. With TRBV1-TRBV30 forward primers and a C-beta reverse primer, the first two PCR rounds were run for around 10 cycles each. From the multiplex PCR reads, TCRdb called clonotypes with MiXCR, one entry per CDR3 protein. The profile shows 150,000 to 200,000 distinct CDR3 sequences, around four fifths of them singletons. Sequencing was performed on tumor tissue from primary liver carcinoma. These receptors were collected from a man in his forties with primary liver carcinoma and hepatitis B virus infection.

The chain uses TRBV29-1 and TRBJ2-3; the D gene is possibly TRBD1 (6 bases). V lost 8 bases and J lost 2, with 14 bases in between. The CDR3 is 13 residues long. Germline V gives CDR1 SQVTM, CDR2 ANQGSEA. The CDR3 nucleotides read TGCAGCATTCGGGACATCCACACAGATACGCAGTATTTT. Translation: CSIRDIHTDTQYF.

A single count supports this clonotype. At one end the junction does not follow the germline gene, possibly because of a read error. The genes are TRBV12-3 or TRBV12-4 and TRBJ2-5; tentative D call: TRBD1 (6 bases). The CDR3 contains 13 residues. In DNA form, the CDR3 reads TGTGTCAGCAGTTTAATAGAGGGGGAGAGCCAGTACTTC. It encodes CVSSLIEGESQYF.

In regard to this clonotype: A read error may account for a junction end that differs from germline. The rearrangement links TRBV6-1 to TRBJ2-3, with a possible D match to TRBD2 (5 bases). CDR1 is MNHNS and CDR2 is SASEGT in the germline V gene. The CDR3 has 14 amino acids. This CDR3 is CPSSASRRGDTQYF. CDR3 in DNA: TGTCCCAGCAGTGCCAGCAGGAGAGGGGATACGCAGTATTTT.

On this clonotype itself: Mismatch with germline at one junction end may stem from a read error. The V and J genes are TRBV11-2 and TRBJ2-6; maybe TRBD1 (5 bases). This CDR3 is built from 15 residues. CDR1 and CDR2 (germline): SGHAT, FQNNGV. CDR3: CATLRPRSGANVLTF. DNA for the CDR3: TGCGCCACCCTGCGGCCGCGCTCTGGGGCCAACGTCCTAACTTTC.

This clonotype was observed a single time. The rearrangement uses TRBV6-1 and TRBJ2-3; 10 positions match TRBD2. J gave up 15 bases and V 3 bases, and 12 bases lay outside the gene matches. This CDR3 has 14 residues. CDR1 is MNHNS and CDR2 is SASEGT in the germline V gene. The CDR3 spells CASSDTSGADMQYF. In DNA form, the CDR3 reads TGTGCCAGCAGTGACACTAGCGGGGCAGATATGCAATATTTT.

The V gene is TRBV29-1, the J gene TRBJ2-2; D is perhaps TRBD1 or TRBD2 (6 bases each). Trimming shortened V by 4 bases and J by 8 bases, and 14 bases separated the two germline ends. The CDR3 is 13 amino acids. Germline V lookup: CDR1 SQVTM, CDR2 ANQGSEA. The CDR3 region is CSVARGASGELFF. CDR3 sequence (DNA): TGCAGCGTTGCAAGGGGGGCATCGGGGGAGCTGTTTTTT.

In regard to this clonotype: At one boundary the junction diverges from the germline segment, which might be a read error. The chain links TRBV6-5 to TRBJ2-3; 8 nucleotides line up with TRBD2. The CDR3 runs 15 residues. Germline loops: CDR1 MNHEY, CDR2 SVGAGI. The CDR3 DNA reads TGTGCCAGCAAGGTCGGGGGACTAGGTACGCATACGCGGTATTTT. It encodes CASKVGGLGTHTRYF.

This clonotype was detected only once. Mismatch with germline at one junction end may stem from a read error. The CDR3 coding sequence is TGTGCCTGCAGTCCTCGACAGAAGTACTACGAGCAGTACTTC. Its translation: CACSPRQKYYEQYF. The chain links TRBV28 to TRBJ2-7, with a possible D match to TRBD1 (5 bases). The germline CDR1 and CDR2 sequences are MDHEN and SYDVKM. CDR3 length: 14 amino acids.

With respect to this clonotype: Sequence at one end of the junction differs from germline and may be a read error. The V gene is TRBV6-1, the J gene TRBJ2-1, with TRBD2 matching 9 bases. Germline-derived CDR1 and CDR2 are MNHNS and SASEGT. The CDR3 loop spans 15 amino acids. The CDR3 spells CASRGRLAGANEQFF. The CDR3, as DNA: TGTGCCAGCAGAGGCAGATTAGCGGGAGCCAATGAACAGTTCTTC.

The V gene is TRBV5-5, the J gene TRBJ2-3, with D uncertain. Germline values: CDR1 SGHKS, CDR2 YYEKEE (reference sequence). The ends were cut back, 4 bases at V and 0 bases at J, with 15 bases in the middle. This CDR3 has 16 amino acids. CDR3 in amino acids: CASSIPTCTSTDTQYF. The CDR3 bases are TGTGCCAGCAGCATCCCCACTTGCACAAGCACAGATACGCAGTATTTT.

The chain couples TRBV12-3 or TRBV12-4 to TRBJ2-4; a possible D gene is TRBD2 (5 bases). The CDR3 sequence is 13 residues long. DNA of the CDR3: TGTGCAGCGGCTCGAGACGGAAAAGACATTCAGTACTTC. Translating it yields CAAARDGKDIQYF.

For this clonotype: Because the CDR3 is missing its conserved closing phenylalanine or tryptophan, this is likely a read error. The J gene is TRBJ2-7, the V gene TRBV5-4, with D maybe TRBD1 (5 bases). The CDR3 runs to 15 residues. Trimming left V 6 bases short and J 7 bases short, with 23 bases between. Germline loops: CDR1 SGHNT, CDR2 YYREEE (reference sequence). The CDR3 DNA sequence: TGTGCCAGCACCTCATCAGGGAAGGGCACTTGGGAGCAGTACTTA. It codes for CASTSSGKGTWEQYL.

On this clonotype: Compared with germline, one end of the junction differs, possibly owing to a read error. CDR3 residues: CASSPRTGMDYGYTF. CDR3 nucleotide sequence: TGTGCCAGCAGTCCCCGGACAGGGATGGACTATGGCTACACTTTC. This rearrangement joins TRBV12-3 or TRBV12-4 to TRBJ1-2, with 8 bases lining up with TRBD1. This CDR3 is built from 15 residues.

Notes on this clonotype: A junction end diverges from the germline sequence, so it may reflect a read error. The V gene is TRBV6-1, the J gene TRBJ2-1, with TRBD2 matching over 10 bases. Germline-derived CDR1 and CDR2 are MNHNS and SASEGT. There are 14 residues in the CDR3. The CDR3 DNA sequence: TGTACCAGCAGCCCTAGCGGGAGTTGTAATGAGCAGTTCTTC. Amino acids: CTSSPSGSCNEQFF.

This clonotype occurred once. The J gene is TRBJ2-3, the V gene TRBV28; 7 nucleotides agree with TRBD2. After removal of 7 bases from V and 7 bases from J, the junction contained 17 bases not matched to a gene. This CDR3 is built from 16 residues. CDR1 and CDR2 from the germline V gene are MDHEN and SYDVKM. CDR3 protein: CASMLGAGWEGYTQYF. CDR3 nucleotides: TGTGCCAGCATGCTAGGAGCGGGATGGGAAGGGTATACGCAGTATTTT.

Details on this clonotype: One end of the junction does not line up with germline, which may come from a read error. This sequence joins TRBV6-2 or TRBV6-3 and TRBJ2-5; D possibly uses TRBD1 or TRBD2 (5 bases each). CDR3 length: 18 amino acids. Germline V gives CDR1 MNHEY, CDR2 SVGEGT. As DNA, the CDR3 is TGTGCCACCAGTACCCACCCTCGGGACCTCCTGTACCAAGATACCCAGTACTTC. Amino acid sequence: CATSTHPRDLLYQDTQYF.

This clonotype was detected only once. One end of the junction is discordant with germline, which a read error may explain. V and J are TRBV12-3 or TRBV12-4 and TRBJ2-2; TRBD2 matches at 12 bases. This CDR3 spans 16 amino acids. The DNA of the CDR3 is TGTGCCAGCAGTCCCACGACTAGCGGGAGATGGGGGGAGCTGTTATTT. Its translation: CASSPTTSGRWGELLF.

CDR3 sequence: CASNHITGQGGSPLHF. CDR3 nucleotides: TGCGCCAGCAACCATATAACTGGACAGGGTGGGTCACCCCTCCACTTT. This chain joins TRBV4-3 and TRBJ1-6; 8 nucleotides agree with TRBD1. This CDR3 has 16 residues. The V gene's germline CDR1 is LGHNA and CDR2 YSLEER. V lost 7 bases, J lost 10 bases, and 15 bases stayed unmatched.

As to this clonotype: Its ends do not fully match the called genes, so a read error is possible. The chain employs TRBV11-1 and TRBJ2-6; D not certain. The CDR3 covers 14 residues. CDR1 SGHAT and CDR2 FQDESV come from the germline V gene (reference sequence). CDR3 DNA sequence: TGTGCCAGCAGTTGGAACTCTGGAGCCAACGGCCTGACTTTC. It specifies CASSWNSGANGLTF.